Each of the 21 T cell receptor beta chains below was sequenced from the same sample in a study of control samples from healthy donors and cancer patients. Sequencing used immunoSEQ multiplex PCR; TCRdb keeps in-frame clones, though not all of them. The table has approximately 100,000 clones, 80% to 95% seen once. The sample comprised blood. All receptors come from a human donor in good health. The donor label of this sample is uncertain.

The V gene is TRBV7-8, the J gene TRBJ1-4, with 8 bases fitting TRBD1. V lost 5 bases, J lost 5 bases, and 7 bases stayed unmatched. This CDR3 spans 15 amino acids. Germline loops: CDR1 SGHVS, CDR2 FQNEAQ. The CDR3 loop is CASSAQTGVNEKLFF. CDR3 sequence (DNA): TGTGCCAGCAGCGCCCAGACAGGGGTGAATGAAAAACTGTTTTTT.

The gene calls are TRBV7-6 and TRBJ1-1; D gene ambiguous. Deletions cut 1 base from V and 1 base from J, with 13 bases between. Germline CDR1 reads SGHVS; CDR2 reads FNYEAQ. The CDR3 loop spans 16 amino acids. CDR3 protein: CASSLGFGTENTEAFF. The CDR3 nucleotides are TGTGCCAGCAGCTTAGGATTTGGCACGGAGAACACTGAAGCTTTCTTT.

The rearrangement links TRBV7-9 to TRBJ1-1, with TRBD1 matching 9 bases. J gave up 11 bases and V 1 base, and 5 bases lay outside the gene matches. The CDR3 covers 13 residues. The germline V gene encodes CDR1 SEHNR and CDR2 FQNEAQ (reference sequence). The CDR3 nucleotides read TGTGCCAGCAGCTTAGGACAGGGGGTGATTGCTTTCTTT. As protein: CASSLGQGVIAFF.

This sequence joins TRBV10-3 and TRBJ2-3; D might be TRBD1 (6 bases). V gave up 4 bases and J gave up 2 bases, with 22 bases separating them. Germline V gene lookup returns CDR1 ENHRY and CDR2 SYGVKD. The CDR3 runs to 18 residues. The CDR3 nucleotides are TGTGCCATCAGTGGCGAGGCGAACAGGGTGAAATACACAGATACGCAGTATTTT. It codes for CAISGEANRVKYTDTQYF.

This clone turned up a few times. The V call is TRBV6-5, the J call TRBJ1-6; 7 bases are shared with TRBD1. Trimming took 6 bases from V and 5 from J; bases not matched to a gene: 4. In germline, CDR1 is MNHEY, CDR2 SVGAGI. This CDR3 region has 14 residues. The CDR3 protein is CASREGTDNSPLHF. CDR3 in DNA: TGTGCCAGCAGGGAGGGGACAGATAATTCACCCCTCCACTTT.

This rearrangement joins TRBV9 to TRBJ1-1; TRBD1 matches 9 bases. The germline gives CDR1 SGDLS, CDR2 YYNGEE. The CDR3 is 14 residues long. J gave up 3 bases and V 3 bases, and 3 bases lay outside the gene matches. CDR3 sequence reads: CASSGGQGDTEAFF. The CDR3 DNA follows: TGTGCCAGCAGCGGGGGACAGGGCGACACTGAAGCTTTCTTT.

CDR3 region: CAISPGHPTSQEQYF. CDR3 nucleotide sequence: TGTGCCATCAGCCCCGGACACCCGACTTCACAGGAGCAGTACTTC. The chain carries TRBV10-3 and TRBJ2-7; D might be TRBD1 (5 bases). V lost 6 bases and J 7 bases, leaving 22 bases between the germline ends. Germline V gives CDR1 ENHRY, CDR2 SYGVKD. The CDR3 runs 15 residues.

CDR3 sequence: CASSVGNVADNEQFF. The CDR3 DNA sequence: TGTGCCAGCAGCGTAGGTAATGTAGCTGACAATGAGCAGTTCTTC. This sequence joins TRBV9 and TRBJ2-1; D is undetermined. The germline CDR1 and CDR2 sequences are SGDLS and YYNGEE. V lost 0 bases and J lost 5, with 12 bases in between. The CDR3 sequence is 15 residues long.

This clone was found a few times. The chain uses TRBV6-4 and TRBJ2-1, with D possibly being TRBD1 (5 bases). CDR1 MRHNA and CDR2 SNTAGT come from the germline V gene. Trimming removed 0 bases from V and 5 bases from J, with 5 bases in between. The CDR3 loop spans 13 amino acids. The CDR3, as DNA: TGTGCCAGCAGTGACTCGGACAACAATGAGCAGTTCTTC. Its translation is CASSDSDNNEQFF.

This clone is labeled as medium-sized. CDR3 amino acids: CATSDADVVNGYTF. CDR3 DNA sequence: TGTGCCACCAGTGATGCGGACGTGGTGAATGGCTACACCTTC. The rearrangement uses TRBV24-1 and TRBJ1-2; D not certain. The CDR3 has 14 residues. The ends were cut back, 3 bases at V and 6 bases at J, with 13 bases in the middle. The V gene's germline CDR1 is KGHDR and CDR2 SFDVKD.

The CDR3 here is CASSYSVRDTEAFF. In DNA form, the CDR3 reads TGTGCCAGCAGTTACTCCGTCCGGGACACTGAAGCTTTCTTT. The chain carries TRBV6-5 and TRBJ1-1, with D unresolved. The V gene lost 0 bases and the J gene lost 3 bases, with 8 bases spanning the gap. The CDR3 extends over 14 amino acids. Germline loops: CDR1 MNHEY, CDR2 SVGAGI.

About this clone itself: The germline gene is not matched at one end of the junction; a read error may be the cause. The gene calls are TRBV28 and TRBJ2-2, with D perhaps TRBD1 (6 bases). CDR1 MDHEN and CDR2 SYDVKM come from the germline V gene. The CDR3 contains 15 residues. This CDR3 reads CASSSPGQNTGKLFF. CDR3 in DNA: TGTGCCAGCAGTTCACCTGGACAGAATACCGGGAAGCTGTTTTTT.

This chain uses TRBV9 with TRBJ2-5; 12 nucleotides agree with TRBD2. The CDR3 length is 15 residues. Germline lookup yields CDR1 SGDLS and CDR2 YYNGEE. V was clipped by 3 bases and J by 5 bases; unmatched bases: 5. CDR3 sequence reads: CASSASGGALETQYF. The DNA for the CDR3 is TGTGCCAGCAGCGCTAGCGGGGGGGCCTTGGAGACCCAGTACTTC.

This chain links TRBV30 with TRBJ1-3; maybe TRBD1 (6 bases). V lost 2 bases and J 0 bases, leaving 17 bases between the germline ends. Germline CDR1 GTSNPN, CDR2 SVGIG (reference sequence). The CDR3 totals 17 residues. DNA for the CDR3: TGTGCCTGGAGTTTCGGACAGCTATTTCGCTCTGGAAACACCATATATTTT. This sequence encodes CAWSFGQLFRSGNTIYF.

The rearrangement links TRBV6-5 to TRBJ1-5, with D possibly matching TRBD1 (6 bases). This CDR3 is 14 amino acids long. CDR1 MNHEY and CDR2 SVGAGI come from the germline V gene. V lost 9 bases and J lost 5, with 17 bases in between. This chain's CDR3 is CASWDNQIHQPQHF. CDR3 sequence (DNA): TGTGCCAGTTGGGACAACCAAATTCATCAGCCCCAGCATTTT.

The chain links TRBV28 to TRBJ1-5, with 12 bases that match TRBD1. The CDR3 contains 16 residues. Germline trimming cut 3 bases from V and 7 bases from J; bases unmatched to any gene: 7. From germline, CDR1 is MDHEN and CDR2 SYDVKM. The CDR3 is CASSFTGQGAIQPQHF. The CDR3 DNA sequence: TGTGCCAGCAGTTTTACGGGACAGGGGGCAATCCAGCCCCAGCATTTT.

For the CDR3, the DNA is TGCGCCAGCAGCTTGGATATAGCAACTGAAGCTTTCTTT. Translating it yields CASSLDIATEAFF. The gene calls are TRBV5-1 and TRBJ1-1; D is unclear. Germline CDR1 SGHRS, CDR2 YFSETQ. V lost 0 bases and J lost 5, with 8 bases in between. The CDR3 sequence is 13 residues long.

The chain employs TRBV29-1 and TRBJ2-3; no clear D gene. The CDR3 has 12 amino acids. Germline values: CDR1 SQVTM, CDR2 ANQGSEA. The CDR3 nucleotides read TGCACTTTCCGGGCGGTAACAGATACGCAGTATTTT. It translates to CTFRAVTDTQYF.

Here the CDR3 reads CATSRGALGKSSNQPQHF. Written as DNA, the CDR3 is TGTGCCACCAGCAGAGGGGCTCTAGGGAAGTCGAGCAATCAGCCCCAGCATTTT. The genes are TRBV15 and TRBJ1-5; no clear D. The CDR3 sequence is 18 residues long. Trimming pared 1 base from V and 1 base from J, leaving 17 bases between. CDR1 is LNHNV, CDR2 YYDKDF, per germline (reference sequence).

The CDR3 DNA reads TGTGCCAGCAGCCTCACCCAAGCCAAAAACATTCAGTACTTC. Amino acids: CASSLTQAKNIQYF. This rearrangement joins TRBV28 to TRBJ2-4; D gene ambiguous. The CDR3 spans 14 residues. Germline CDR1 MDHEN, CDR2 SYDVKM. V lost 6 bases and J lost 0, with 9 bases in between.

The genes are TRBV9 and TRBJ1-3; D gene uncertain. Germline V gives CDR1 SGDLS, CDR2 YYNGEE. The CDR3 consists of 14 residues. Trimming took off 0 bases at V and 1 base at J, with 5 bases between the two ends. The CDR3 region has the DNA TGTGCCAGCAGCGTAGTGTCTTCTGGAAACACCATATATTTT. Its protein is CASSVVSSGNTIYF.